This T cell receptor beta chain appears in the sequencing data of a study of blood T cell repertoires in COVID-19. Study-level background: COVID-19 samples collected from the United States, Italy and Spain covered acute and convalescent phases. T cells, B-cell-depleted T cells, or PBMCs provided the cDNA or gDNA that served as material.

Seattle patients were enrolled during active infection and followed longitudinally. This clone was observed a handful of times. How the authors handled the data: Reference gene primer amplification gave estimated nucleated cell counts. Profiled with immunoSEQ multiplex PCR; TCRdb holds only in-frame clones, not every one. The V and J calls and clone size are taken from that table; D and trimming were inferred from the DNA. The repertoire consists of some 180,000 clones, with roughly 76% occurring once and the leading ten covering more than 9.5%. Germline values: CDR1 MDHEN, CDR2 SYDVKM. This CDR3 comprises 15 residues. The V gene lost 8 bases and the J gene lost 0 bases, with 17 bases spanning the gap.

Sequencing used peripheral blood. The TCR comes from a woman aged 35 to 49 with COVID-19, enrolled during active disease. The chain uses TRBV28 and TRBJ2-7; TRBD2 is a possible D gene (6 bases). CDR3: CASLELLASSYEQYF. CDR3 nucleotide sequence: TGTGCCAGCCTAGAGTTGCTAGCGAGCTCCTACGAGCAGTACTTC.